Sequencing of this T cell receptor (beta chain) was carried out in a study of identical twins. Study observations and caveats: Findings depended on cross-sectional statistics rather than tracking the same donors. Models underestimated how often monozygotic twins shared out-of-frame TCR alpha.

TCRdb reanalysed the 5' RACE reads using MiXCR and keeps one entry per CDR3 protein. The data show around 220,000 distinct CDR3 sequences, approximately 10% seen once. The CDR3 is 15 amino acids. Germline CDR1 reads MDHEN; CDR2 reads SYDVKM. The V and J ends lost 4 bases and 4 bases respectively, with 16 bases between them. Ten or more counts support this clonotype. Its antigen is unknown. Sequenced sample: memory T cells sorted from blood. The chain employs TRBV28 and TRBJ1-2; the D gene is possibly TRBD1 (5 bases). The TCR comes from a man aged 50 to 59 in good health. CDR3 sequence: CASSSTGNFGYGYTF. The CDR3 nucleotides read TGTGCCAGCAGTTCTACAGGAAACTTCGGCTATGGCTACACCTTC.